The 19 T cell receptor beta chains in this list originate from one sample, sequenced in a study of blood T cell repertoires in COVID-19. Some clones are missing from TCRdb's copy, which holds only in-frame ones; the method was immunoSEQ multiplex PCR. This repertoire shows 30,000 to 45,000 clones, around three quarters found once; its top ten account for 2%. Material: peripheral blood. These receptors originate from a man in his sixties with active COVID-19.

The V and J genes are TRBV28 and TRBJ1-2; tentatively, D is TRBD1 (5 bases). This CDR3 has 13 residues. Trimming cost V 7 bases and J 8 bases, with 17 bases left between them. Germline-derived CDR1 and CDR2 are MDHEN and SYDVKM. For the CDR3, the DNA is TGTGCCAGCACCAGGAAAGGGGAGGGAGGCTACACCTTC. It yields the protein CASTRKGEGGYTF.

The chain links TRBV11-2 to TRBJ2-5, with D possibly matching TRBD1 (5 bases). V was cut by 4 bases and J by 5 bases, with 14 bases left in between. There are 14 residues in the CDR3. Germline V gene lookup returns CDR1 SGHAT and CDR2 FQNNGV. In DNA, the CDR3 is TGTGCCAGCAGCTCCTCCCAGGGCTGGGAGACCCAGTACTTC. This encodes CASSSSQGWETQYF.

The table lists this clone with a few counts. This chain uses TRBV7-2 with TRBJ2-2; maybe TRBD2 (7 bases). CDR1 SGHTA and CDR2 FQGNSA come from the germline V gene. CDR3 length: 14 residues. V lost 10 bases and J lost 6, with 18 bases in between. The DNA of the CDR3 is TGTGCCACCAGGGGACGGGGGGTTTCCGGGGAGCTGTTTTTT. Its protein is CATRGRGVSGELFF. Filled out from reference TRBV7-2 and TRBJ2-2, the complete variable domain reads GAGVSQSPSNKVTEKGKDVELRCDPISGHTALYWYRQSLGQGLEFLIYFQGNSAPDKSGLPSDRFSAERTGGSVSTLTIQRTQQEDSAVYLCATRGRGVSGELFFGEGSRLTVL.

The gene calls are TRBV6-5 and TRBJ2-3, with TRBD2 identical over 9 bases. The CDR3 has 16 amino acids. Germline V gene data show CDR1 as MNHEY and CDR2 as SVGAGI. V shed 0 bases and J 4 bases; nucleotides not matched to a gene: 5. CDR3 residues: CASSYSISGSPDTQYF. The CDR3 region has the DNA TGTGCCAGCAGTTACTCGATTAGCGGGAGCCCAGATACGCAGTATTTT.

V and J are TRBV12-3 or TRBV12-4 and TRBJ2-5, with 7 bases that match TRBD1. CDR3 length equals 13 residues. V lost 8 bases, J lost 4 bases, and 7 bases stayed unmatched. CDR3 nucleotides: TGTGCCAGCGTCAGGACAGGCGGAGAGACCCAGTACTTC. It is translated as CASVRTGGETQYF.

The J gene is TRBJ1-2, the V gene TRBV12-5; TRBD1 agrees at 8 bases. The germline V gene has CDR1 LGHNT and CDR2 FRNRAP. With 7 bases clipped from V and 5 bases from J, the junction kept 9 bases outside the gene matches. This CDR3 is 14 amino acids long. CDR3 residues: CASAISTGVYGYTF. DNA for the CDR3: TGTGCTAGTGCCATCTCGACAGGGGTTTATGGCTACACCTTC.

The V and J genes are TRBV5-6 and TRBJ2-7, with D perhaps TRBD1 (5 bases). CDR3 size: 14 residues. Germline V CDR1 and CDR2: SGHDT, YYEEEE. The V gene lost 1 base and the J gene lost 2 bases, with 10 bases spanning the gap. CDR3 bases: TGTGCCAGCAGCTTGACAGGAGCCCCCTACGAGCAGTACTTC. As protein: CASSLTGAPYEQYF.

The chain couples TRBV7-6 to TRBJ1-1; 8 bases fit TRBD1. The CDR3 has 15 amino acids. The J segment lost 0 bases and the V segment lost 5 bases, leaving 5 bases of the junction unmatched. Per the germline V gene, CDR1 is SGHVS and CDR2 is FNYEAQ. The CDR3 DNA sequence: TGTGCCAGCAGCCCAGGACAGGGTTTGAACACTGAAGCTTTCTTT. As protein: CASSPGQGLNTEAFF.

The chain combines TRBV2 with TRBJ1-2, with 10 bases fitting TRBD1. With V trimmed by 6 bases and J by 6 bases, 25 bases remained unmatched. The length of the CDR3 is 20 residues. Germline CDR1 reads SNHLY; CDR2 reads FYNNEI. DNA for the CDR3: TGTGCCAGCAGCAGGTCCTCAATTTTTGACAGGGGGCGCGAAGGGCATGGCTACACCTTC. Amino acids: CASSRSSIFDRGREGHGYTF.

The rearrangement uses TRBV27 and TRBJ2-1; TRBD2 matches at 13 bases. CDR1 and CDR2 (germline): MNHEY, SMNVEV (reference sequence). Trimming removed 4 bases from V and 4 bases from J; junction bases left unmatched: 10. The CDR3 loop spans 18 amino acids. The CDR3 loop is CASSSRLLAGGTYNEQFF. The CDR3 coding sequence is TGTGCCAGCAGTTCCCGACTACTAGCGGGAGGGACGTACAATGAGCAGTTCTTC.

The V gene is TRBV7-6, the J gene TRBJ2-5, with 9 bases matching TRBD1. Germline V gives CDR1 SGHVS, CDR2 FNYEAQ. V was pared by 4 bases and J by 4 bases, with 10 bases of the junction left unmatched. CDR3 size: 16 residues. The CDR3 DNA follows: TGTGCCAGCAGCTCAGCCTACAGGGGGCGTAGAGAGACCCAGTACTTC. Translation: CASSSAYRGRRETQYF.

The V and J genes are TRBV27 and TRBJ1-2; TRBD1 matches 8 bases. CDR3 length equals 11 residues. The germline V gene has CDR1 MNHEY and CDR2 SMNVEV (reference sequence). J was trimmed by 7 bases and V by 8 bases; bases with no gene match: 3. The CDR3 loop is CASGQGGGYTF. The CDR3 region has the DNA TGTGCCAGCGGACAGGGCGGTGGCTACACCTTC.

This chain uses TRBV6-6 with TRBJ1-2; D uncertain. CDR3 size: 14 residues. Germline-derived CDR1 and CDR2 are MNHNY and SVGAGI (reference sequence). Deletions cut 6 bases from V and 9 bases from J, with 20 bases between. The DNA of the CDR3 is TGTGCCAGCAGGGATAGAGGCGGGGATTCTAGCTACACCTTC. This encodes CASRDRGGDSSYTF.

This clone was found a few times. The chain is built from TRBV28 and TRBJ2-1; TRBD1 matches at 9 bases. This CDR3 has 16 amino acids. The germline gives CDR1 MDHEN, CDR2 SYDVKM. The ends lost 5 bases at V and 9 bases at J; junction bases unmatched: 14. The CDR3 DNA follows: TGTGCCAGCAGTCTTACCCTGGGACAGGGATCGGGTGAGCAGTTCTTC. This encodes CASSLTLGQGSGEQFF. Combining the CDR3 with reference TRBV28 and TRBJ2-1 gives the whole variable domain DVKVTQSSRYLVKRTGEKVFLECVQDMDHENMFWYRQDPGLGLRLIYFSYDVKMKEKGDIPEGYSVSREKKERFSLILESASTNQTSMYLCASSLTLGQGSGEQFFGPGTRLTVL.

To note about this clone: Within the sample, other DNA sequences also encode this same CDR3. The chain carries TRBV9 and TRBJ2-3; 14 positions match TRBD2. Germline V gives CDR1 SGDLS, CDR2 YYNGEE. After removal of 4 bases from V and 0 bases from J, the junction contained 7 bases not matched to a gene. CDR3 length equals 18 residues. CDR3 protein: CASSPGTSGGSSTDTQYF. CDR3 nucleotides: TGTGCCAGCAGCCCTGGGACTAGCGGGGGCTCTAGCACAGATACGCAGTATTTT.

The V and J genes are TRBV13 and TRBJ2-7; 12 bases agree with TRBD1. Germline V lookup: CDR1 PRHDT, CDR2 FYEKMQ (reference sequence). The CDR3 runs 16 residues. V shed 6 bases and J 8 bases; nucleotides not matched to a gene: 14. CDR3 nucleotide sequence: TGTGCCAGCAGTACACCCCCGGGACAGGGGGCGGTAAAGCAGTACTTC. As protein: CASSTPPGQGAVKQYF.

Written as DNA, the CDR3 is TGCGCCAGCAGCCAAGAGCAGGGGTCGCAGCAGTACTTC. It codes for CASSQEQGSQQYF. The chain links TRBV4-3 to TRBJ2-7; a weak D match, TRBD1 (6 bases). Germline-derived CDR1 and CDR2 are LGHNA and YSLEER. CDR3 length equals 13 residues. Trimming took off 0 bases at V and 8 bases at J, with 11 bases between the two ends.

V gene TRBV6-5 combines with J gene TRBJ1-5; TRBD1 agrees at 8 bases. CDR1 MNHEY and CDR2 SVGAGI come from the germline V gene. The trim removed 6 bases at V and 6 bases at J, leaving 10 bases unmatched. The CDR3 runs 15 residues. CDR3 loop: CASRPGQGPSQPQHF. The CDR3 nucleotides read TGTGCCAGCAGGCCCGGACAGGGACCTTCTCAGCCCCAGCATTTT.

V gene TRBV11-2 combines with J gene TRBJ1-1; no clear D. V lost 0 bases to trimming and J lost 5 bases, with 13 bases between them. Germline V lookup: CDR1 SGHAT, CDR2 FQNNGV. The CDR3 contains 15 residues. Written as DNA, the CDR3 is TGTGCCAGCAGCTTAGAAAACCCGGGGAGTACTGAAGCTTTCTTT. As protein: CASSLENPGSTEAFF.